This T cell receptor (beta chain) was identified during a study of spatial heterogeneity in lung cancer. Study details: The authors sequenced available follow-up PBMC samples, taken a median of about 23 months after resection. An average of more than ten raw reads was observed per unique TCR and UMI combination. More beta-chain than alpha-chain sequences were consistently detected.

TCRdb re-derived calls from the 5' RACE reads in MiXCR, one entry per CDR3 protein. The repertoire consists of some 120,000 distinct CDR3 sequences, with 10% to 15% occurring once and the leading ten covering roughly 17%. Documented time point: blood at routine non-recurrence follow-up after resection. No cells were sorted before sequencing. The whole RNA sequenced was extracted from tumor, nontumor lung or frozen PBMC. This clonotype was seen more than once but under ten times. CDR3 size: 14 residues. Germline loops: CDR1 WSHSY, CDR2 SAAADI. The trim removed 6 bases at V and 1 base at J, leaving 3 bases unmatched.

Sequenced material: PBMCs, taken at follow-up. The chain uses TRBV10-2 and TRBJ1-2; 9 nucleotides agree with TRBD1. This receptor was identified in a male donor with early-stage non-small cell lung cancer. CDR3 region: CASSPGQGNYGYTF. The CDR3 DNA reads TGCGCCAGCAGCCCGGGACAGGGTAACTATGGCTACACCTTC.